One sample yielded the 18 T cell receptor beta chains listed below, sequenced in a study of early stage breast cancer tumors. Using immunoSEQ multiplex PCR, the repertoire was profiled, and TCRdb retains in-frame clones only, with some absent. The sample has 25,000 to 35,000 clones; 70% to 75% are singletons. The specimen was blood. These receptors were collected from a person in their forties with breast cancer.

The chain has TRBV7-6 and TRBJ2-5; D perhaps matches TRBD2 (6 bases). CDR3 length: 15 amino acids. V lost 0 bases, J lost 4 bases, and 12 bases lay in between. Germline V gene data show CDR1 as SGHVS and CDR2 as FNYEAQ. Written as DNA, the CDR3 is TGTGCCAGCAGCTTAGCATCTAGCGCCTCAGAGACCCAGTACTTC. It codes for CASSLASSASETQYF.

The chain recombines TRBV28 with TRBJ2-3; 10 bases are a match to TRBD2. Germline V gives CDR1 MDHEN, CDR2 SYDVKM. The ends lost 4 bases at V and 0 bases at J; junction bases unmatched: 13. This CDR3 has 19 residues. The chain's CDR3 is CASSSSRLGLADSTDTQYF. In nucleotides, the CDR3 is TGTGCCAGCAGTTCCTCCCGACTTGGACTAGCGGATAGCACAGATACGCAGTATTTT.

This chain uses TRBV30 with TRBJ1-2, with D unclear. Per the germline V gene, CDR1 is GTSNPN and CDR2 is SVGIG (reference sequence). This CDR3 is 13 amino acids long. V lost 2 bases and J 2 bases, leaving 9 bases between the germline ends. CDR3 DNA: TGTGCCTGGAGTTACATTCGGAACTATGGCTACACCTTC. This gives the protein CAWSYIRNYGYTF. Together with reference TRBV30 and TRBJ1-2, the CDR3 gives the full variable domain: SQTIHQWPATLVQPVGSPLSLECTVEGTSNPNLYWYRQAAGRGLQLLFYSVGIGQISSEVPQNLSASRPQDRQFILSSKKLLLSDSGFYLCAWSYIRNYGYTFGSGTRLTVV.

By proportion, this clone is medium-sized. The J gene is TRBJ2-7, the V gene TRBV7-2; 9 bases fit TRBD2. Germline CDR1 is SGHTA and CDR2 is FQGNSA. With 5 bases clipped from V and 3 bases from J, the junction kept 8 bases outside the gene matches. This CDR3 is 15 amino acids long. The DNA for the CDR3 is TGTGCCAGCAGCCCCGGTGCTAGCGGGAACTACGAGCAGTACTTC. Translation: CASSPGASGNYEQYF.

The rearrangement joins TRBV2 to TRBJ2-7; D is possibly TRBD2 (5 bases). This CDR3 region has 13 residues. Germline CDR1 reads SNHLY; CDR2 reads FYNNEI. Trimming left V 6 bases short and J 2 bases short, with 11 bases between. The CDR3, as DNA: TGTGCCAGCAGGAAGGACGGGACCTACGAGCAGTACTTC. Protein sequence: CASRKDGTYEQYF.

The gene calls are TRBV5-1 and TRBJ1-1; D may be TRBD1 (5 bases). The CDR3 is made up of 14 amino acids. Germline V CDR1 and CDR2: SGHRS, YFSETQ. Trimming removed 8 bases from V and 4 bases from J, with 18 bases in between. In DNA form, the CDR3 reads TGCGCCAGTGGGGCCGGGGCATGGGGCACTGAAGCTTTCTTT. Its protein is CASGAGAWGTEAFF.

The chain uses TRBV12-5 and TRBJ2-1; possible D gene TRBD1, 6 bases. The V gene lost 1 base and the J gene lost 1 base, with 8 bases spanning the gap. The germline V gene encodes CDR1 LGHNT and CDR2 FRNRAP. The CDR3 is 15 residues long. CDR3 nucleotides: TGTGCTAGTGGTTTGGGGGGGCTGTCCTACAATGAGCAGTTCTTC. It encodes CASGLGGLSYNEQFF.

The chain links TRBV28 to TRBJ2-1; D is perhaps TRBD2 (6 bases). The CDR3 has 14 residues. The germline V and J ends were trimmed by 6 bases and 4 bases, with 13 bases remaining between them. CDR1 and CDR2 (germline): MDHEN, SYDVKM. The CDR3 spells CASSAGTSYNEQFF. The CDR3 nucleotides read TGTGCCAGCAGCGCCGGGACTTCTTACAATGAGCAGTTCTTC.

V and J are TRBV5-4 and TRBJ2-3; no definite D call. Trimming left V 7 bases short and J 3 bases short, with 3 bases between. CDR3 length equals 10 residues. Looked up from germline, CDR1 is SGHNT and CDR2 is YYREEE (reference sequence). CDR3 sequence reads: CASGTDTQYF. The CDR3, as DNA: TGTGCCAGCGGGACAGATACGCAGTATTTT.

This rearrangement joins TRBV6-6 to TRBJ2-7, with 8 bases fitting TRBD2. CDR1 is MNHNY and CDR2 is SVGAGI in the germline V gene (reference sequence). This CDR3 region has 14 residues. Trimming at V came to 7 bases and at J to 1 base, leaving 6 bases not matched to a gene. The CDR3: CASKTSALSYEQYF. In nucleotides, the CDR3 is TGTGCCAGCAAGACTAGCGCGCTTTCCTACGAGCAGTACTTC.

The chain recombines TRBV6-1 with TRBJ1-1; no firm D call. Germline lookup yields CDR1 MNHNS and CDR2 SASEGT. The CDR3 length is 13 residues. The V and J ends lost 3 bases and 2 bases respectively, with 7 bases between them. The CDR3 DNA reads as TGTGCCAGCAGTGACAAGGAAAACACTGAAGCTTTCTTT. Its translation: CASSDKENTEAFF.

This clone was seen a single time. The rearrangement uses TRBV4-1 and TRBJ2-6; possible D gene TRBD1, 6 bases. V was shortened by 0 bases and J by 0 bases, with 9 bases between the two germline ends. Germline CDR1 reads MGHRA; CDR2 reads YSYEKL. The CDR3 is 17 amino acids. DNA for the CDR3: TGCGCCAGCAGCCAAGACGGACAGAGCTCTGGGGCCAACGTCCTGACTTTC. Translated, it gives CASSQDGQSSGANVLTF.

V gene TRBV27 combines with J gene TRBJ1-2; 11 bases agree with TRBD1. This CDR3 comprises 17 residues. J gave up 3 bases and V 3 bases, and 9 bases lay outside the gene matches. The germline V gene encodes CDR1 MNHEY and CDR2 SMNVEV (reference sequence). The CDR3 DNA reads TGTGCCAGCAGTTTGAGCACCGGGACAGGGGGGTACTATGGCTACACCTTC. Translated, it gives CASSLSTGTGGYYGYTF.

The chain has TRBV28 and TRBJ1-1; D is unclear. Germline V CDR1 and CDR2: MDHEN, SYDVKM. This CDR3 comprises 14 residues. V shed 7 bases and J shed 0 bases, with 12 bases lying between them. The CDR3 nucleotides read TGTGCCAGCACCCCCTCCAACTTGAACACTGAAGCTTTCTTT. This encodes CASTPSNLNTEAFF. The full variable domain, completed using reference TRBV28 and TRBJ1-1, is DVKVTQSSRYLVKRTGEKVFLECVQDMDHENMFWYRQDPGLGLRLIYFSYDVKMKEKGDIPEGYSVSREKKERFSLILESASTNQTSMYLCASTPSNLNTEAFFGQGTRLTVV.

The gene calls are TRBV5-1 and TRBJ2-7, with 16 positions matching TRBD2. The J segment lost 6 bases and the V segment lost 1 base, leaving 7 bases of the junction unmatched. This CDR3 contains 17 residues. Germline CDR1 SGHRS, CDR2 YFSETQ. The DNA for the CDR3 is TGCGCCAGCAGCTTGCTCGGGACTAGCGGGGGGGTGGGCGAGCAGTACTTC. Its translation is CASSLLGTSGGVGEQYF.

A few counts support this clone. The V gene is TRBV27, the J gene TRBJ1-2; 8 bases are a match to TRBD1. The CDR3 totals 13 residues. Unmatched junction bases numbered 11, after V lost 10 bases and J lost 7 bases. Germline V gives CDR1 MNHEY, CDR2 SMNVEV (reference sequence). This chain's CDR3 is CATTPGQGGGYTF. In DNA form, the CDR3 reads TGTGCCACCACCCCCGGACAGGGTGGTGGCTACACCTTC.

This clone was seen once. The rearrangement joins TRBV7-9 to TRBJ2-1; 9 bases map to TRBD2. Losses at the gene ends were 5 bases for V and 6 bases for J; bases not matched to a gene: 8. The CDR3 consists of 15 residues. CDR1 is SEHNR, CDR2 FQNEAQ, per germline (reference sequence). CDR3 sequence reads: CASSAIAGVGNEQFF. CDR3 nucleotides: TGTGCCAGCAGCGCAATAGCGGGAGTTGGCAATGAGCAGTTCTTC.

This chain connects TRBV19 to TRBJ1-2, with 8 bases identical to TRBD1. Germline V CDR1 and CDR2: LNHDA, SQIVND (reference sequence). The CDR3 is 13 residues long. Trimming took 6 bases from V and 7 from J; bases not matched to a gene: 7. CDR3 bases: TGTGCCAGTAGGGGACAGGATCTGGTTGGCTACACCTTC. As protein: CASRGQDLVGYTF.